This section outlines one TCR beta chain sequence together with its context. Its target is not known. This sample is part of a study of beta chain features in type 1 diabetes. For the study at large: Healthy donors and patients showed comparable age, gender and cell yields. The study, taken as a whole, reports: Type 1 diabetes patients showed a moderate but significant shortening of TCRB CDR3s in all four CD4+ subsets. The question left open here concerned HLA type influencing TCRB rearrangement.

The trim removed 4 bases at V and 8 bases at J, leaving 12 bases unmatched. Germline CDR1 is SGDLS and CDR2 is YYNGEE. The CDR3 is made up of 16 amino acids. Reverse transcribing all isolated RNA meant expressed TCRB transcripts were sequenced. Here immunoSEQ multiplex PCR was the method, and the copy in TCRdb shows in-frame clones only, minus some. Of hundreds of thousands of clones listed, around 15% are singletons. The chain is built from TRBV9 and TRBJ1-6; 7 bases map to TRBD1. The sequence came from a man younger than 30 with type 1 diabetes. The sample consisted of naive CD4+ T cells from blood. In DNA, the CDR3 is TGTGCCAGCAGCTCCCATACAGGGGCGAATGATTCACCCCTCCACTTT. Amino acid sequence: CASSSHTGANDSPLHF.